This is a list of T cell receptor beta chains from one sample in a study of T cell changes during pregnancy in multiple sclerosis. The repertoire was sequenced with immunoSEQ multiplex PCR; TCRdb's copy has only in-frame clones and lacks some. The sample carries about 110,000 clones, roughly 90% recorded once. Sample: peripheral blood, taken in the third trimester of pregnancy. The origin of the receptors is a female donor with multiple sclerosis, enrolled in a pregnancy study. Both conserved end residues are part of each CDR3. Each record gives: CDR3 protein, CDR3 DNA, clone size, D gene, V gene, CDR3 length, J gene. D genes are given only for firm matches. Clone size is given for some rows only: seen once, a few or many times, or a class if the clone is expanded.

cdr3_aa: CASSDQRVYAGSTEAFF
cdr3_nt: TGTGCCAGCAGTGATCAGAGGGTGTATGCGGGGAGCACTGAAGCTTTCTTT
clone_size: .
d_call: .
v_call: TRBV6-1
cdr3_length: 17
j_call: TRBJ1-1

cdr3_aa: CASSPAGTGNTIYF
cdr3_nt: TGTGCCAGCAGCCCGGCCGGGACAGGAAACACCATATATTTT
clone_size: .
d_call: .
v_call: TRBV11-2
cdr3_length: 14
j_call: TRBJ1-3

cdr3_aa: CASSPTISTDTQYF
cdr3_nt: TGTGCCAGCTCACCCACTATTAGCACAGATACGCAGTATTTT
clone_size: .
d_call: .
v_call: TRBV18
cdr3_length: 14
j_call: TRBJ2-3

cdr3_aa: CASAKGYGELFF
cdr3_nt: TGTGCCAGCGCGAAGGGGTACGGGGAGCTGTTTTTT
clone_size: .
d_call: .
v_call: TRBV9
cdr3_length: 12
j_call: TRBJ2-2

cdr3_aa: CASSFGVGTDTQYF
cdr3_nt: TGTGCCAGTAGTTTCGGGGTAGGGACAGATACGCAGTATTTT
clone_size: .
d_call: .
v_call: TRBV19
cdr3_length: 14
j_call: TRBJ2-3

cdr3_aa: CASSPTGGVGEKLFF
cdr3_nt: TGTGCCAGCAGTCCTACAGGGGGCGTAGGTGAAAAACTGTTTTTT
clone_size: .
d_call: TRBD1
v_call: TRBV27
cdr3_length: 15
j_call: TRBJ1-4

cdr3_aa: CASSLTGGSLYNEQFF
cdr3_nt: TGTGCCAGCAGTCTCACAGGGGGCAGCCTCTACAATGAGCAGTTCTTC
clone_size: .
d_call: TRBD1
v_call: TRBV5-6
cdr3_length: 16
j_call: TRBJ2-1

cdr3_aa: CASSSGGDSVRDEQFF
cdr3_nt: TGTGCCAGCAGCTCCGGTGGGGACTCAGTGCGGGATGAGCAGTTCTTC
clone_size: few
d_call: .
v_call: TRBV9
cdr3_length: 16
j_call: TRBJ2-1

cdr3_aa: CASSPFGSPQGETQYF
cdr3_nt: TGTGCCAGCTCCCCATTTGGGTCCCCACAGGGGGAGACCCAGTACTTC
clone_size: .
d_call: TRBD1
v_call: TRBV18
cdr3_length: 16
j_call: TRBJ2-5

cdr3_aa: CASSTRTENTEAFF
cdr3_nt: TGTGCCAGTAGTACGCGGACAGAGAACACTGAAGCTTTCTTT
clone_size: .
d_call: .
v_call: TRBV19
cdr3_length: 14
j_call: TRBJ1-1

cdr3_aa: CASSGGAQPQHF
cdr3_nt: TGTGCCAGCAGTGGGGGAGCTCAGCCCCAGCATTTT
clone_size: .
d_call: .
v_call: TRBV2
cdr3_length: 12
j_call: TRBJ1-5

cdr3_aa: CASSEGTGWNGYTF
cdr3_nt: TGTGCCAGCAGTGAAGGGACAGGGTGGAATGGCTACACCTTC
clone_size: few
d_call: TRBD1
v_call: TRBV6-1
cdr3_length: 14
j_call: TRBJ1-2

cdr3_aa: CASSRFDTGTGLFF
cdr3_nt: TGTGCCAGCAGCCGATTTGACACCGGGACAGGGTTGTTCTTC
clone_size: .
d_call: TRBD1
v_call: TRBV14
cdr3_length: 14
j_call: TRBJ2-1

cdr3_aa: CASSTGAGETQYF
cdr3_nt: TGTGCCAGCAGTACAGGGGCCGGGGAGACCCAGTACTTC
clone_size: once
d_call: TRBD1
v_call: TRBV2
cdr3_length: 13
j_call: TRBJ2-5

cdr3_aa: CAWRPSGTAYEQYF
cdr3_nt: TGTGCCTGGAGGCCTAGCGGGACCGCCTACGAGCAGTACTTC
clone_size: .
d_call: TRBD2
v_call: TRBV30
cdr3_length: 14
j_call: TRBJ2-7

cdr3_aa: CASSGTVNTEAFF
cdr3_nt: TGTGCCAGCAGCGGGACAGTGAACACTGAAGCTTTCTTT
clone_size: .
d_call: TRBD1
v_call: TRBV7-9
cdr3_length: 13
j_call: TRBJ1-1

cdr3_aa: CSVVAGDLHEQYF
cdr3_nt: TGCAGCGTAGTTGCGGGGGACCTCCACGAGCAGTACTTC
clone_size: .
d_call: TRBD2
v_call: TRBV29-1
cdr3_length: 13
j_call: TRBJ2-7

cdr3_aa: CASSLTTSLGTDTQYF
cdr3_nt: TGTGCCAGCAGCTTAACGACTAGTTTGGGGACAGATACGCAGTATTTT
clone_size: .
d_call: .
v_call: TRBV7-9
cdr3_length: 16
j_call: TRBJ2-3

cdr3_aa: CASSSIRHAQETQYF
cdr3_nt: TGTGCCAGCAGCTCTATAAGACACGCCCAAGAGACCCAGTACTTC
clone_size: .
d_call: .
v_call: TRBV7-8
cdr3_length: 15
j_call: TRBJ2-5

cdr3_aa: CASSALAGKSYNEQFF
cdr3_nt: TGTGCCAGCAGTGCCCTAGCGGGAAAATCCTACAATGAGCAGTTCTTC
clone_size: .
d_call: TRBD2
v_call: TRBV6-1
cdr3_length: 16
j_call: TRBJ2-1

cdr3_aa: CASSSLQGVNTEAFF
cdr3_nt: TGCGCCAGCAGCTCGTTACAGGGAGTGAACACTGAAGCTTTCTTT
clone_size: .
d_call: .
v_call: TRBV5-1
cdr3_length: 15
j_call: TRBJ1-1

cdr3_aa: CAHRGGTSTDTQYF
cdr3_nt: TGTGCCCACAGGGGGGGAACGAGCACAGATACGCAGTATTTT
clone_size: .
d_call: .
v_call: TRBV10-3
cdr3_length: 14
j_call: TRBJ2-3

cdr3_aa: CASSLRGTSTDTQYF
cdr3_nt: TGTGCCAGCAGTTTAAGAGGTACTAGCACAGATACGCAGTATTTT
clone_size: .
d_call: .
v_call: TRBV27
cdr3_length: 15
j_call: TRBJ2-3

cdr3_aa: CASSMGQGNYGYTF
cdr3_nt: TGTGCCAGTAGTATGGGACAGGGGAACTATGGCTACACCTTC
clone_size: .
d_call: TRBD1
v_call: TRBV19
cdr3_length: 14
j_call: TRBJ1-2

cdr3_aa: CASSFPYQPQHF
cdr3_nt: TGTGCCAGCAGCTTTCCTTATCAGCCCCAGCATTTT
clone_size: few
d_call: .
v_call: TRBV7-2
cdr3_length: 12
j_call: TRBJ1-5

cdr3_aa: CASSIPAGASRNEQFF
cdr3_nt: TGTGCCAGCAGCATACCAGCGGGAGCGTCTAGGAATGAGCAGTTCTTC
clone_size: .
d_call: TRBD2
v_call: TRBV7-9
cdr3_length: 16
j_call: TRBJ2-1

cdr3_aa: CASSMAGGTQYF
cdr3_nt: TGTGCCAGTAGTATGGCCGGCGGTACGCAGTATTTT
clone_size: .
d_call: .
v_call: TRBV19
cdr3_length: 12
j_call: TRBJ2-3